This TCR beta chain was recovered during a study of T cells expressing NK-cell markers. This CDR3 contains 16 residues. Germline CDR1 and CDR2: KGHDR and SFDVKD. TCRdb reprocessed the 5' RACE reads; each CDR3 protein has one entry and no DNA is given. The sample table sets out roughly 450,000 distinct CDR3 sequences. Sample: blood T cells: a sorted CD56 or NKG2C T cell subset, CD4+ or CD8+ T cells, or bulk PBMC T cells (not recorded which). The V call is TRBV24-1, the J call TRBJ2-2; lacking DNA, the TRBD2 call made by TCRdb goes unchecked. This sequence originates from a woman between 50 and 59 years old in good health. CDR3 protein: CASGLAGGPNTGELFF.